These 25 T cell receptor beta chains were sequenced from one sample in a study of Ad26.COV2.S vaccination and SARS-CoV-2 variants. Indicated treatment: some 19 received Ad26.COV2.S at low or high dose, single or two shots; five or six received placebo; per-sample allocation not given. Sampling was performed 63 days after the first vaccine or placebo injection. Only in-frame clones appear in the TCRdb table, and some are missing; sequencing was by immunoSEQ multiplex PCR. Here the sample spans about 680,000 clones, about 90% being singletons. The sequenced sample was peripheral blood, obtained in a trial of Ad26.COV2.S vaccine versus placebo. Every receptor here comes from a person between 18 and 59 years old who received the Ad26.COV2.S COVID-19 vaccine or a placebo.

The CDR3 nucleotides read TGTGCCAGCAGCTTCTCAGGGGCGAACTATGGCTACACCTTC. Translated: CASSFSGANYGYTF. This rearrangement joins TRBV7-9 to TRBJ1-2; D possibly corresponds to TRBD1 (6 bases). This CDR3 has 14 residues. Germline lookup yields CDR1 SEHNR and CDR2 FQNEAQ (reference sequence). Trimming pared 3 bases from V and 2 bases from J, leaving 10 bases between.

The chain links TRBV5-4 to TRBJ1-5; D may be TRBD1 (5 bases). The CDR3 runs 17 residues. Trimming removed 0 bases at V and 2 bases at J, with 15 bases between. CDR1 is SGHNT and CDR2 is YYREEE in the germline V gene (reference sequence). In nucleotides, the CDR3 is TGTGCCAGCAGCTTGGGGGGATCGGGGCTCCGCAATCAGCCCCAGCATTTT. Translation: CASSLGGSGLRNQPQHF.

J is TRBJ2-7 and V is TRBV30, with D perhaps given as TRBD1 or TRBD2 (5 bases each). Germline V gives CDR1 GTSNPN, CDR2 SVGIG (reference sequence). The V and J ends lost 1 base and 0 bases respectively, with 13 bases between them. The CDR3 runs to 15 residues. In nucleotides, the CDR3 is TGTGCCTGGAGTGGTTCCGGGGCGCCCTCCTACGAGCAGTACTTC. Its protein product is CAWSGSGAPSYEQYF.

The chain recombines TRBV19 with TRBJ1-3; D not resolved. V lost 9 bases to trimming and J lost 4 bases, with 16 bases between them. The CDR3 has 14 amino acids. Germline assignment: CDR1 LNHDA and CDR2 SQIVND (reference sequence). CDR3 in DNA: TGTGCCAGGCCCCCCGTGGGGTTAGGAAACACCATATATTTT. Translating gives CARPPVGLGNTIYF.

The chain employs TRBV25-1 and TRBJ2-7, with TRBD1 matching 8 bases. V lost 7 bases and J lost 4; bases outside the gene matches: 6. CDR1 is MGHDK and CDR2 is SYGVNS in the germline V gene. This CDR3 region has 13 residues. CDR3 in DNA: TGTGCCAGCACGAGACAGGGGACGTACGAGCAGTACTTC. This gives the protein CASTRQGTYEQYF.

V and J are TRBV5-1 and TRBJ2-1; D perhaps matches TRBD2 (6 bases). The V end was cut by 3 bases, the J end by 0 bases, with 16 bases between. Germline V lookup: CDR1 SGHRS, CDR2 YFSETQ. CDR3 length equals 17 residues. The DNA of the CDR3 is TGCGCCAGCAGCTACGCCCCCGGGGGAAGCTCCTACAATGAGCAGTTCTTC. Its translation is CASSYAPGGSSYNEQFF.

The chain carries TRBV7-3 and TRBJ1-2, with 9 bases fitting TRBD1. The CDR3 covers 15 residues. Germline V gene sequence: CDR1 SGHTA, CDR2 FQGTGA. V trimming: 3 bases; J trimming: 6 bases; junction bases outside the gene matches: 8. The CDR3 bases are TGTGCCAGCAGCTTGACAGGGGGTACCCGAGATGGCTACACCTTC. Encoded protein: CASSLTGGTRDGYTF.

This chain connects TRBV7-8 to TRBJ1-6; D is uncertain. V lost 5 bases and J 10 bases, leaving 18 bases between the germline ends. The length of the CDR3 is 15 residues. Germline-derived CDR1 and CDR2 are SGHVS and FQNEAQ. CDR3 residues: CASSPSSILGSPLHF. The CDR3 DNA is TGTGCCAGCAGCCCCTCCTCTATACTAGGGTCACCCCTCCACTTT.

This chain joins TRBV12-3 or TRBV12-4 and TRBJ1-4; the match to TRBD1 covers 7 bases. Unmatched junction bases numbered 13, after V lost 8 bases and J lost 13 bases. This CDR3 region has 13 residues. CDR3 DNA sequence: TGTGCCAGCTCTCCGGGACAGTCAGGTGGACTGTTTTTT. Translation: CASSPGQSGGLFF.

There are a few counts of this clone. The chain employs TRBV6-5 and TRBJ2-3; D possibly corresponds to TRBD2 (6 bases). The V end was cut by 0 bases, the J end by 7 bases, with 14 bases between. The CDR3 runs to 15 residues. CDR1 is MNHEY and CDR2 is SVGAGI in the germline V gene. For the CDR3, the DNA is TGTGCCAGCAGTTACTCAGTCGGGACTCCCCATACGCAGTATTTT. It yields the protein CASSYSVGTPHTQYF.

The rearrangement links TRBV11-2 to TRBJ2-5; D remains ambiguous. V shed 2 bases and J shed 5 bases, with 12 bases lying between them. The CDR3 has 14 amino acids. The germline gives CDR1 SGHAT, CDR2 FQNNGV. The CDR3 spells CASSLNAGGETQYF. The DNA of the CDR3 is TGTGCCAGCAGCTTAAATGCCGGTGGGGAGACCCAGTACTTC.

The V and J genes are TRBV5-6 and TRBJ1-4, with D unresolved. Germline V gene lookup returns CDR1 SGHDT and CDR2 YYEEEE. CDR3 length equals 14 residues. Between the trimmed V and J ends, which lost 0 bases and 3 bases, there was a span of 6 bases. The CDR3 sequence is CASSLGGPNEKLFF. The CDR3 DNA sequence: TGTGCCAGCAGCTTGGGAGGACCTAATGAAAAACTGTTTTTT.

V and J are TRBV7-6 and TRBJ2-7, with D uncertain. Germline CDR1 is SGHVS and CDR2 is FNYEAQ. This CDR3 has 14 amino acids. Trimming took off 5 bases at V and 0 bases at J, with 11 bases between the two ends. The CDR3 DNA reads TGTGCCAGCAGCCCGGGTGCGACCTCCTACGAGCAGTACTTC. Its protein product is CASSPGATSYEQYF.

This sequence joins TRBV5-8 and TRBJ2-3, with D perhaps matching TRBD2 (5 bases). Germline assignment: CDR1 SGHTS and CDR2 YDEGEE. The length of the CDR3 is 15 residues. V lost 4 bases and J lost 9, with 21 bases in between. The CDR3 reads CASSLGSVRTETQYF. The DNA of the CDR3 is TGTGCCAGCAGCCTGGGAAGCGTACGGACTGAGACGCAGTATTTT.

With regard to this clone: Other DNA sequences in the sample encode the same CDR3. V and J are TRBV7-2 and TRBJ1-2; tentative D call: TRBD1 (6 bases). Per germline, CDR1 SGHTA and CDR2 FQGNSA. The V end lost 1 base, the J end lost 6 bases, and 9 bases lay between the germline ends. The CDR3 sequence is 13 residues long. The CDR3 DNA sequence: TGTGCCAGCAGCTTAGTGGGGGGCGATGGCTACACCTTC. It codes for CASSLVGGDGYTF. The complete variable domain, with remaining parts taken from reference TRBV7-2 and TRBJ1-2, reads GAGVSQSPSNKVTEKGKDVELRCDPISGHTALYWYRQSLGQGLEFLIYFQGNSAPDKSGLPSDRFSAERTGGSVSTLTIQRTQQEDSAVYLCASSLVGGDGYTFGSGTRLTVV.

The gene calls are TRBV18 and TRBJ2-2; TRBD1 is a possible D gene (5 bases). Germline values: CDR1 KGHSH, CDR2 LQKENI. Trimming shortened V by 0 bases and J by 7 bases, and 18 bases separated the two germline ends. There are 17 residues in the CDR3. DNA for the CDR3: TGTGCCAGCTCACCACCCACAGGCAGGGATAATAACGGGGAGCTGTTTTTT. Translating it yields CASSPPTGRDNNGELFF. Full variable domain (missing parts from reference TRBV18 and TRBJ2-2): NAGVMQNPRHLVRRRGQEARLRCSPMKGHSHVYWYRQLPEEGLKFMVYLQKENIIDESGMPKERFSAEFPKEGPSILRIQQVVRGDSAAYFCASSPPTGRDNNGELFFGEGSRLTVL.

V gene TRBV7-9 combines with J gene TRBJ2-7; no reliable D call. V was clipped by 2 bases and J by 2 bases, with 13 bases between them. The germline CDR1 and CDR2 sequences are SEHNR and FQNEAQ (reference sequence). This CDR3 contains 15 residues. CDR3 coding DNA: TGTGCCAGCAGCTTAAGCTCCACAAACACCTACGAGCAGTACTTC. Amino acid sequence: CASSLSSTNTYEQYF.

V usage is TRBV5-4 and J usage is TRBJ2-7; 8 bases line up with TRBD2. The CDR3 runs to 14 residues. Germline assignment: CDR1 SGHNT and CDR2 YYREEE (reference sequence). The V and J ends lost 4 bases and 3 bases, in that order; junction bases with no gene match: 6. The CDR3 DNA reads as TGTGCCAGCAGCCCCGGGGGGGCAAACTACGAGCAGTACTTC. Encoded protein: CASSPGGANYEQYF.

J is TRBJ2-7 and V is TRBV7-2, with D possibly TRBD2 on 7 matching bases. V lost 5 bases and J 3 bases, leaving 14 bases between the germline ends. Germline V gene sequence: CDR1 SGHTA, CDR2 FQGNSA. The CDR3 is 14 amino acids. In DNA, the CDR3 is TGTGCCAGCAGCCGTGAGGGGGGGGACTACGAGCAGTACTTC. It specifies CASSREGGDYEQYF. Full variable domain (remainder filled in from reference TRBV7-2 and TRBJ2-7): GAGVSQSPSNKVTEKGKDVELRCDPISGHTALYWYRQSLGQGLEFLIYFQGNSAPDKSGLPSDRFSAERTGGSVSTLTIQRTQQEDSAVYLCASSREGGDYEQYFGPGTRLTVT.

This clone was seen only once. The chain combines TRBV15 with TRBJ2-3, with D possibly matching TRBD2 (5 bases). V gave up 0 bases and J gave up 1 base, with 5 bases separating them. Germline V CDR1 and CDR2: LNHNV, YYDKDF (reference sequence). This CDR3 contains 14 residues. The CDR3: CATSRDSGTDTQYF. DNA of the CDR3: TGTGCCACCAGCAGAGATAGCGGCACAGATACGCAGTATTTT.

This sequence joins TRBV6-5 and TRBJ1-4, with a tentative D call TRBD1 (5 bases). CDR1 MNHEY and CDR2 SVGAGI come from the germline V gene. This CDR3 comprises 14 residues. Between the trimmed V and J ends, which lost 7 bases and 8 bases, there was a span of 17 bases. Here the CDR3 reads CASTQNRDYEKLFF. In nucleotides, the CDR3 is TGTGCCAGCACCCAAAACCGGGACTACGAAAAACTGTTTTTT.

The V and J genes are TRBV11-3 and TRBJ2-2; a weak D match, TRBD1 (6 bases). V was shortened by 1 base and J by 6 bases, with 9 bases between the two germline ends. Germline CDR1 reads SGHNT; CDR2 reads YENEEA. This CDR3 contains 14 residues. CDR3 amino acids: CASSLGPGAGELFF. Here the CDR3 DNA reads TGTGCCAGCAGCTTAGGACCAGGGGCCGGGGAGCTGTTTTTT.

V gene TRBV27 combines with J gene TRBJ2-5, with D uncertain. The CDR3 extends over 14 amino acids. Germline assignment: CDR1 MNHEY and CDR2 SMNVEV (reference sequence). Deletions cut 1 base from V and 2 bases from J, with 8 bases between. In nucleotides, the CDR3 is TGTGCCAGCAGTTTATACCCAGGACAAGAGACCCAGTACTTC. Translating it yields CASSLYPGQETQYF.

This clone is a singleton in its sample. This chain uses TRBV3-1 (or the pseudogene TRBV3-2) with TRBJ1-5; a possible D gene is TRBD1 (6 bases). V was shortened by 3 bases and J by 9 bases, with 15 bases between the two germline ends. Per germline, CDR1 LGHDT and CDR2 YNNKEL (reference sequence). The CDR3 consists of 14 residues. CDR3 residues: CASSHESGGSPQHF. In DNA, the CDR3 is TGTGCCAGCAGCCATGAGTCGGGGGGCTCGCCCCAGCATTTT.

The V and J genes are TRBV4-3 and TRBJ1-2, with D perhaps matching TRBD1 (5 bases). V lost 0 bases to trimming and J lost 4 bases, with 12 bases between them. The CDR3 extends over 15 amino acids. Germline V gives CDR1 LGHNA, CDR2 YSLEER. The CDR3 loop reads CASSQETGTVYGYTF. CDR3 DNA sequence: TGCGCCAGCAGCCAAGAAACGGGGACCGTCTATGGCTACACCTTC.